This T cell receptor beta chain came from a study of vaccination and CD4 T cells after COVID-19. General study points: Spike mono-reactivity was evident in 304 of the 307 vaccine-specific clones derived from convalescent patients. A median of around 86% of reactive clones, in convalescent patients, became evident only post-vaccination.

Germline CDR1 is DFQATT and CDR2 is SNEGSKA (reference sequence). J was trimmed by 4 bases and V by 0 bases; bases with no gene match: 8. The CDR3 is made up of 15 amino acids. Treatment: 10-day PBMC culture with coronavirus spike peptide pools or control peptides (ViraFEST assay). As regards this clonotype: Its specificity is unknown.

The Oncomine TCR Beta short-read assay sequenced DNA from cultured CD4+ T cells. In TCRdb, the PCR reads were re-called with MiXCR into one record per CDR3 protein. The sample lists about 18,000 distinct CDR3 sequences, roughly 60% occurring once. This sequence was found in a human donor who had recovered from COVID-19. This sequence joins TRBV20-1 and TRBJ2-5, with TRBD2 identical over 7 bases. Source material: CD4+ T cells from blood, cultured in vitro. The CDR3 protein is CSARDQAGALETQYF. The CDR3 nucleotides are TGCAGTGCTAGAGATCAGGCGGGAGCGCTAGAGACCCAGTACTTC.